This T cell receptor (beta chain) originates from a study of blood T cell repertoires in COVID-19. For the study at large: Researchers got acute and convalescent COVID-19 samples from the United States, Italy and Spain. Sample material is recorded as cDNA or gDNA derived from T cells, B-cell-depleted T cells, or PBMCs.

The V gene lost 6 bases and the J gene lost 2 bases, with 14 bases spanning the gap. CDR3 length: 15 residues. Per the germline V gene, CDR1 is MNHEY and CDR2 is SMNVEV (reference sequence). Under the authors' procedure: Reference gene primer amplification gave nucleated cell count estimates. Produced via immunoSEQ multiplex PCR; TCRdb's table is partial and in-frame only. Clone size and V and J calls were adopted from that table, with D and trimming inferred from the DNA. The sample contains approximately 190,000 clones, 84% of which appear only once. The sequence came from a woman in her 70s with active or convalescent COVID-19. The sample was peripheral blood. The V gene is TRBV27, the J gene TRBJ2-1; maybe TRBD2 (5 bases). CDR3 in amino acids: CASRTGERPYNEQFF. The CDR3, as DNA: TGTGCCAGCAGGACCGGAGAGCGGCCCTACAATGAGCAGTTCTTC.